A single sample gave rise to the 28 T cell receptor beta chains below, sequenced in a study of vaccination and CD4 T cells after COVID-19. Noted treatment: 10-day PBMC culture with coronavirus spike peptide pools or control peptides (ViraFEST assay). Researchers used the Oncomine TCR Beta short-read assay to sequence DNA from cultured CD4+ T cells. Using its own MiXCR run on the PCR reads, TCRdb lists one record per CDR3 protein. The data contain 20,000 or so distinct CDR3 sequences, roughly 70% of them singletons. These receptors are not linked to any known antigen. The sequenced material came from CD4+ T cells from blood, cultured in vitro. The receptors were sampled from a human donor who had recovered from COVID-19.

CDR3 sequence (DNA): TGTGCCAGCAGTTCACGACAGGGAAATCAGCCCCAGCATTTT. Protein product: CASSSRQGNQPQHF. The chain couples TRBV12-3 or TRBV12-4 to TRBJ1-5, with TRBD1 matching 7 bases. V lost 4 bases and J lost 4; bases outside the gene matches: 4. This CDR3 region has 14 residues.

This CDR3 reads CASSMWPKDEQYF. Written as DNA, the CDR3 is TGTGCCAGTAGTATGTGGCCGAAGGACGAGCAGTACTTC. The rearrangement joins TRBV19 to TRBJ2-7; D is unresolved. Germline values: CDR1 LNHDA, CDR2 SQIVND (reference sequence). The V end was cut by 3 bases, the J end by 5 bases, with 11 bases between. The CDR3 totals 13 residues.

CDR3 in amino acids: CASSLIQENTEAFF. In nucleotides, the CDR3 is TGTGCCAGCAGCTTGATACAGGAGAACACTGAAGCTTTCTTT. The chain combines TRBV11-2 with TRBJ1-1; TRBD1 is a possible D gene (5 bases). The CDR3 loop spans 14 amino acids. The V and J ends lost 3 bases and 1 base respectively, with 9 bases between them. Germline V CDR1 and CDR2: SGHAT, FQNNGV.

The gene calls are TRBV27 and TRBJ2-1; 8 bases map to TRBD2. Germline CDR1 MNHEY, CDR2 SMNVEV (reference sequence). The CDR3 is made up of 12 amino acids. J lost 8 bases, V lost 8 bases, and 5 bases had no gene match. CDR3 residues: CASRDGGDEQFF. CDR3 in DNA: TGTGCCAGCCGGGACGGGGGGGATGAGCAGTTCTTC.

CDR3 residues: CASSGQVRQETQYF. CDR3 sequence (DNA): TGTGCCAGCAGCGGACAAGTGAGACAAGAGACCCAGTACTTC. The chain is built from TRBV9 and TRBJ2-5; D gene ambiguous. The germline V and J ends were trimmed by 3 bases and 2 bases, with 11 bases remaining between them. Per the germline V gene, CDR1 is SGDLS and CDR2 is YYNGEE. CDR3 length: 14 residues.

V usage is TRBV15 and J usage is TRBJ1-1, with D hard to call. CDR1 and CDR2 from the germline V gene are LNHNV and YYDKDF (reference sequence). There are 12 residues in the CDR3. With 2 bases removed from V and 8 bases from J, the gap between germline ends came to 9 bases. CDR3 residues: CATSRRGWEAFF. As DNA, the CDR3 is TGTGCCACCAGCAGAAGAGGGTGGGAAGCTTTCTTT.

In this sample, this clonotype turned up a few times. The V call is TRBV11-2, the J call TRBJ2-2; the D is unclear. The germline gives CDR1 SGHAT, CDR2 FQNNGV. The CDR3 runs 12 residues. Trimming removed 8 bases at V and 7 bases at J, with 11 bases between. CDR3 bases: TGTGCCAGCGTTAAAGCTGGCGGGGAGCTGTTTTTT. Translation gives CASVKAGGELFF.

The sample holds a few counts of this clonotype. This chain connects TRBV24-1 to TRBJ2-7, with 7 positions matching TRBD2. V trimming: 5 bases; J trimming: 2 bases; junction bases outside the gene matches: 5. The CDR3 has 14 residues. Germline lookup yields CDR1 KGHDR and CDR2 SFDVKD. Here the CDR3 DNA reads TGTGCCACCAGTGGACCTAGCGGCACCTACGAGCAGTACTTC. It yields the protein CATSGPSGTYEQYF.

This clonotype occurred a few times. The V and J genes are TRBV7-8 and TRBJ1-5; 12 bases match TRBD1. Germline CDR1 reads SGHVS; CDR2 reads FQNEAQ. The CDR3 is 16 amino acids. The ends lost 4 bases at V and 3 bases at J; junction bases unmatched: 4. CDR3 coding DNA: TGTGCCAGCAGCTGGGGGACAGGGGGCTCCAATCAGCCCCAGCATTTT. Protein product: CASSWGTGGSNQPQHF.

In its sample, this clonotype was seen a few times. V is TRBV2 and J is TRBJ1-3, with 7 bases lining up with TRBD1. CDR3 size: 15 residues. CDR1 is SNHLY, CDR2 FYNNEI, per germline. V lost 7 bases to trimming and J lost 2 bases; unmatched junction nucleotides: 8. The DNA for the CDR3 is TGTGCCAGCATTGAGGGGGCGCTTACTGGAAACACCATATATTTT. Translation: CASIEGALTGNTIYF.

The genes are TRBV7-2 and TRBJ1-1, with D unclear. The CDR3 covers 15 residues. The V gene lost 3 bases and the J gene lost 5 bases, with 16 bases spanning the gap. Germline V gives CDR1 SGHTA, CDR2 FQGNSA. The CDR3 loop is CASSLAGRPRTEAFF. The CDR3 DNA is TGTGCCAGCAGCTTGGCCGGACGGCCTCGGACTGAAGCTTTCTTT.

The chain has TRBV6-1 and TRBJ2-1; TRBD1 matches at 12 bases. V shed 5 bases and J 7 bases; nucleotides not matched to a gene: 6. CDR3 length: 15 residues. Germline loops: CDR1 MNHNS, CDR2 SASEGT. The CDR3 DNA follows: TGTGCCAGCAGTCCGAGGGACAGGGGGCTGAATGAGCAGTTCTTC. It yields the protein CASSPRDRGLNEQFF.

This clonotype was seen a handful of times. The chain uses TRBV19 and TRBJ1-1; perhaps TRBD1 as D (6 bases). V was pared by 5 bases and J by 0 bases, with 16 bases between. CDR1 and CDR2 from the germline V gene are LNHDA and SQIVND (reference sequence). The length of the CDR3 is 16 residues. CDR3 DNA sequence: TGTGCCAGTAGTCCCCGGGGGGCCCCAATGAACACTGAAGCTTTCTTT. Its protein is CASSPRGAPMNTEAFF.

This chain connects TRBV29-1 to TRBJ1-1; D might be TRBD1 (6 bases). Germline CDR1 reads SQVTM; CDR2 reads ANQGSEA. The CDR3 sequence is 12 residues long. V lost 2 bases and J 4 bases, leaving 8 bases between the germline ends. As DNA, the CDR3 is TGCAGCGTTGAAAGGGGGACCACTGAAGCTTTCTTT. Translation: CSVERGTTEAFF. The full variable domain, rest sourced from reference TRBV29-1 and TRBJ1-1, is SAVISQKPSRDICQRGTSLTIQCQVDSQVTMMFWYRQQPGQSLTLIATANQGSEATYESGFVIDKFPISRPNLTFSTLTVSNMSPEDSSIYLCSVERGTTEAFFGQGTRLTVV.

In this sample, this clonotype turned up a few times. The V gene is TRBV20-1, the J gene TRBJ2-3; D unclear. Deletions cut 5 bases from V and 8 bases from J, with 11 bases between. The germline V gene has CDR1 DFQATT and CDR2 SNEGSKA (reference sequence). The CDR3 runs to 11 residues. The CDR3 DNA reads as TGCAGTGCTCCAATAGCCGGTACGCAGTATTTT. The encoded protein is CSAPIAGTQYF.

The CDR3, as DNA: TGTGCCAGCAGCTTGAAGACAGGGGGCTATCAGCCCCAGCATTTT. Translating it yields CASSLKTGGYQPQHF. The V gene is TRBV7-2, the J gene TRBJ1-5; 10 positions agree with TRBD1. This CDR3 is built from 15 residues. The V segment lost 3 bases and the J segment 5 bases; nucleotides outside the gene matches: 4. Germline V lookup: CDR1 SGHTA, CDR2 FQGNSA.

The chain carries TRBV6-2 or TRBV6-3 and TRBJ2-3, with D perhaps matching TRBD1 or TRBD2 (5 bases each). The V gene's germline CDR1 is MNHEY and CDR2 SVGEGT. The CDR3 is 16 amino acids. Deletions cut 3 bases from V and 3 bases from J, with 16 bases between. The CDR3 region has the DNA TGTGCCAGCAGTTATATTCCGGGACCGTCGACAGATACGCAGTATTTT. Its translation is CASSYIPGPSTDTQYF.

The CDR3 sequence is CSARDWGNAPAQPQHF. In DNA form, the CDR3 reads TGCAGTGCTAGAGACTGGGGAAACGCACCCGCTCAGCCCCAGCATTTT. The chain couples TRBV20-1 to TRBJ1-5; no clear D gene. Trimming shortened V by 0 bases and J by 6 bases, and 18 bases separated the two germline ends. The CDR3 has 16 residues. The germline V gene encodes CDR1 DFQATT and CDR2 SNEGSKA (reference sequence).

V is TRBV20-1 and J is TRBJ1-4; 8 nucleotides match TRBD1. The CDR3 has 15 amino acids. Trimming cost V 1 base and J 5 bases; bases outside gene matches: 6. CDR1 is DFQATT and CDR2 is SNEGSKA in the germline V gene (reference sequence). Here the CDR3 reads CSARGGRGRNEKLFF. DNA for the CDR3: TGCAGTGCTAGAGGGGGCAGGGGGCGAAATGAAAAACTGTTTTTT.

The V call is TRBV4-1, the J call TRBJ2-3; possibly TRBD1 for D (6 bases). CDR3 length: 17 residues. V was trimmed by 0 bases and J by 3 bases, leaving 16 bases between them. Looked up from germline, CDR1 is MGHRA and CDR2 is YSYEKL. The CDR3 sequence: CASSQDPPGHPTDTQYF. CDR3 coding DNA: TGCGCCAGCAGCCAAGATCCACCGGGACATCCTACAGATACGCAGTATTTT.

This clonotype was counted between two and nine times. V and J are TRBV12-1 and TRBJ2-7; the tabulated D call, TRBD1, remains unverified against the DNA. TRBV12-1 is shown as a pseudogene. The CDR3 is 14 amino acids. CDR3 in amino acids: CASSKQDWTYEQYF. The CDR3 nucleotides are TGTGCCAGCAGCAAACAGGACTGGACCTACGAGCAGTACTTC.

This chain uses TRBV6-1 with TRBJ2-3, with a possible D match to TRBD1 (5 bases). V was pared by 7 bases and J by 3 bases, with 14 bases between. The CDR3 runs 14 residues. CDR1 and CDR2 from the germline V gene are MNHNS and SASEGT. CDR3 sequence: CASTTDPSTDTQYF. The CDR3 nucleotides are TGTGCCAGCACGACAGACCCTTCAACAGATACGCAGTATTTT.

The chain is built from TRBV12-3 or TRBV12-4 and TRBJ1-1; D possibly corresponds to TRBD1 (6 bases). There are 18 residues in the CDR3. V lost 1 base, J lost 0 bases, and 18 bases lay in between. The CDR3 loop reads CASSLVSRGLTMNTEAFF. CDR3 nucleotides: TGTGCCAGCAGTTTAGTCTCCAGGGGACTTACGATGAACACTGAAGCTTTCTTT.

This chain uses TRBV28 with TRBJ2-1, with D tentatively TRBD1 (8 bases). V was trimmed by 6 bases and J by 1 base, leaving 16 bases between them. The CDR3 extends over 16 amino acids. In germline, CDR1 is MDHEN, CDR2 SYDVKM. CDR3 coding DNA: TGTGCCAGCAGCCAACAGGGGGGGAGGTCCTACAATGAGCAGTTCTTC. It is translated as CASSQQGGRSYNEQFF.

The chain has TRBV7-2 and TRBJ1-2; possible D gene TRBD1, 5 bases. The CDR3 contains 18 residues. From germline, CDR1 is SGHTA and CDR2 FQGNSA. Trimming removed 2 bases from V and 4 bases from J, with 23 bases in between. In DNA form, the CDR3 reads TGTGCCAGCAGCTTAATGCGCCCCGACGGCGGGGCCCGCTATGGCTACACCTTC. Residues: CASSLMRPDGGARYGYTF.

The J gene is TRBJ2-5, the V gene TRBV7-2; 10 positions match TRBD2. V lost 5 bases, J lost 6 bases, and 9 bases stayed unmatched. The length of the CDR3 is 15 residues. The germline gives CDR1 SGHTA, CDR2 FQGNSA. The CDR3 DNA sequence: TGTGCCAGCAGCGACTCTAGCGGGAGTCCGAAGACCCAGTACTTC. It yields the protein CASSDSSGSPKTQYF.

The gene calls are TRBV2 and TRBJ1-2; D perhaps matches TRBD1 (5 bases). Germline CDR1 SNHLY, CDR2 FYNNEI. Trimming took off 6 bases at V and 5 bases at J, with 16 bases between the two ends. The CDR3 contains 14 residues. The CDR3 sequence: CASRPQPGLYGYTF. In DNA form, the CDR3 reads TGTGCCAGCAGGCCGCAACCGGGGCTTTATGGCTACACCTTC.

This chain connects TRBV7-9 to TRBJ2-3; a weak D match, TRBD1 (5 bases). V lost 5 bases to trimming and J lost 0 bases, with 15 bases between them. Germline assignment: CDR1 SEHNR and CDR2 FQNEAQ (reference sequence). The CDR3 consists of 16 residues. The CDR3 here is CASSPPGKPSTDTQYF. The CDR3 nucleotides read TGTGCCAGCAGCCCTCCAGGGAAACCTAGCACAGATACGCAGTATTTT. The variable domain in full, completed from reference TRBV7-9 and TRBJ2-3, reads DTGVSQNPRHKITKRGQNVTFRCDPISEHNRLYWYRQTLGQGPEFLTYFQNEAQLEKSRLLSDRFSAERPKGSFSTLEIQRTEQGDSAMYLCASSPPGKPSTDTQYFGPGTRLTVL.